The clone carrying this T cell receptor beta chain occurred many times. Antigen: not known. TCRdb called the reads again in MiXCR, with one record for every CDR3 protein. This sample yields tens of thousands of distinct CDR3 sequences, of which 20% are seen a single time; 15% to 20% belongs to the top ten. The V and J ends lost 7 bases and 3 bases respectively, with 16 bases between them. CDR1 is SGHTA and CDR2 is FQGNSA in the germline V gene. The CDR3 spans 14 residues. The data were taken from a study of T cell repertoires in cytomegalovirus infection. The overall study: Public TCR beta signatures were indicative of both CMV infection and a matching HLA type.

The sequenced sample was PBMCs, sequenced either directly or after in vitro stimulation (not recorded which). This receptor was obtained from a human donor in good health (CMV status not recorded). Some clones in this sample may be carry-over from other donors' samples. The rearrangement uses TRBV7-2 and TRBJ2-7, with D perhaps TRBD2 (7 bases). The CDR3, as DNA: TGTGCCAGCACCTCCCAAGGGGGGGACTACGAGCAGTACTTC. This translates into CASTSQGGDYEQYF.